This T cell receptor (beta chain) was recorded in a study of blood T cell repertoires in COVID-19. Looking at the study overall: The United States, Italy and Spain supplied acute and convalescent COVID-19 samples. T cells, B-cell-depleted T cells, or PBMCs provided the cDNA or gDNA that served as material.

How the authors handled the data: Estimated nucleated cell counts came from reference gene primer amplification. The repertoire was sequenced with immunoSEQ multiplex PCR; TCRdb's copy has only in-frame clones and lacks some. D and trimming come from the DNA, and the V and J calls and clone size come from that table. The table includes 30,000 to 40,000 clones, around 87% detected once. This CDR3 spans 15 amino acids. Germline V gene data show CDR1 as SGHRS and CDR2 as YFSETQ. V lost 4 bases, J lost 2 bases, and 13 bases lay in between. The chain combines TRBV5-1 with TRBJ1-3, with D possibly being TRBD1 (6 bases). Sequenced material: peripheral blood. The receptor's source is a man between 60 and 75 years old with active or convalescent COVID-19. The CDR3 nucleotides read TGCGCCAGCAGCGAGACCTACAGGGCTGGAAACACCATATATTTT. As protein: CASSETYRAGNTIYF.